A single sample is the source of the 32 T cell receptor beta chains below, sequenced in a study of cytomegalovirus exposure and HLA in healthy donors. The primer mix had 60 Vbeta and 13 Jbeta primers. TCRdb's copy holds only in-frame clones and misses some; the assay was immunoSEQ multiplex PCR. This repertoire shows approximately 140,000 clones, 76% found once; its top ten account for approximately 2%. The sample was PBMCs. These receptors all stem from a man aged 40-49 years in good health and CMV-seronegative.

The genes are TRBV7-9 and TRBJ2-7, with D tentatively TRBD1 (6 bases). Trimming took 1 base from V and 4 from J, leaving 14 bases between them. In germline, CDR1 is SEHNR, CDR2 FQNEAQ (reference sequence). The CDR3 has 15 residues. This chain's CDR3 is CASSLDQGSGYEQYF. Here the CDR3 DNA reads TGTGCCAGCAGCTTAGATCAGGGGTCAGGGTACGAGCAGTACTTC.

The V and J genes are TRBV7-9 and TRBJ2-1; 8 bases are a match to TRBD2. Per germline, CDR1 SEHNR and CDR2 FQNEAQ (reference sequence). With V trimmed by 5 bases and J by 10 bases, 4 bases remained unmatched. The CDR3 extends over 12 amino acids. CDR3 sequence (DNA): TGTGCCAGCAGCCCGGGGGGGGCAGAGCAGTTCTTC. Its protein product is CASSPGGAEQFF.

The chain combines TRBV27 with TRBJ2-1; 10 positions match TRBD2. The CDR3 contains 16 residues. With V trimmed by 5 bases and J by 2 bases, 6 bases remained unmatched. CDR1 MNHEY and CDR2 SMNVEV come from the germline V gene (reference sequence). CDR3 coding DNA: TGTGCCAGCAGTCCCCTAGCGGGGGCCGCCTACAATGAGCAGTTCTTC. Protein sequence: CASSPLAGAAYNEQFF.

The J gene is TRBJ2-1, the V gene TRBV19; D is undetermined. Germline lookup yields CDR1 LNHDA and CDR2 SQIVND (reference sequence). Trimming cost V 3 bases and J 0 bases, with 9 bases left between them. The CDR3 has 15 amino acids. The CDR3 DNA sequence: TGTGCCAGTAGTATTATAGCCGGCTCCTACAATGAGCAGTTCTTC. Its protein product is CASSIIAGSYNEQFF.

This chain links TRBV7-6 with TRBJ2-7, with 7 positions matching TRBD1. Germline lookup yields CDR1 SGHVS and CDR2 FNYEAQ. The CDR3 totals 15 residues. The V segment lost 5 bases and the J segment 2 bases; nucleotides outside the gene matches: 9. The CDR3 loop reads CASSATTGVAYEQYF. For the CDR3, the DNA is TGTGCCAGCAGCGCTACAACAGGGGTCGCCTACGAGCAGTACTTC.

This clone was found once. The chain employs TRBV6-5 and TRBJ2-7, with 9 bases identical to TRBD2. The CDR3 is 15 amino acids. Germline values: CDR1 MNHEY, CDR2 SVGAGI. With 2 bases clipped from V and 2 bases from J, the junction kept 4 bases outside the gene matches. CDR3 protein: CASSYSGGSPYEQYF. CDR3 coding DNA: TGTGCCAGCAGTTACAGCGGGGGGTCGCCCTACGAGCAGTACTTC.

The chain combines TRBV7-3 with TRBJ2-7; 7 bases align to TRBD1. CDR1 is SGHTA and CDR2 is FQGTGA in the germline V gene. There are 18 residues in the CDR3. The V and J ends lost 1 base and 1 base, in that order; junction bases with no gene match: 13. The CDR3 sequence: CASSLRAFKQGCSYEQYF. CDR3 DNA: TGTGCCAGCAGCTTAAGGGCTTTTAAACAGGGGTGTTCCTACGAGCAGTACTTC.

This rearrangement joins TRBV7-9 to TRBJ2-7; TRBD1 is a possible D gene (6 bases). Per the germline V gene, CDR1 is SEHNR and CDR2 is FQNEAQ (reference sequence). V lost 6 bases and J 7 bases, leaving 19 bases between the germline ends. CDR3 length: 14 residues. The CDR3 nucleotides read TGTGCCAGCAGAAACGACAGGTACGGGCAGGAGCAGTACTTC. Translated, it gives CASRNDRYGQEQYF.

V usage is TRBV4-1 and J usage is TRBJ2-1, with 10 bases identical to TRBD2. Looked up from germline, CDR1 is MGHRA and CDR2 is YSYEKL. The V segment lost 7 bases and the J segment 12 bases; nucleotides outside the gene matches: 3. The CDR3 extends over 11 amino acids. The CDR3 protein is CASNSGRGQFF. As DNA, the CDR3 is TGCGCCAGCAACAGCGGGAGGGGGCAGTTCTTC.

This chain uses TRBV19 with TRBJ2-5; 8 bases line up with TRBD1. This CDR3 is built from 13 residues. The ends lost 3 bases at V and 5 bases at J; junction bases unmatched: 2. Germline V CDR1 and CDR2: LNHDA, SQIVND (reference sequence). In nucleotides, the CDR3 is TGTGCCAGTAGTATCCGACAGGGGGAGACCCAGTACTTC. This encodes CASSIRQGETQYF.

V gene TRBV5-1 combines with J gene TRBJ2-7; TRBD2 aligns across 9 bases. Germline CDR1 SGHRS, CDR2 YFSETQ. With V trimmed by 2 bases and J by 2 bases, 5 bases remained unmatched. The CDR3 runs 15 residues. The CDR3 loop is CASSFLSGGPYEQYF. CDR3 nucleotide sequence: TGCGCCAGCAGCTTCCTAAGCGGGGGGCCCTACGAGCAGTACTTC.

The V gene is TRBV28, the J gene TRBJ1-3; D remains unclear. The CDR3 sequence is 16 residues long. Trimming removed 5 bases from V and 2 bases from J, with 16 bases in between. Germline CDR1 reads MDHEN; CDR2 reads SYDVKM. The CDR3 sequence is CASSPVTGITGNTIYF. The CDR3 DNA reads TGTGCCAGCAGTCCAGTGACGGGGATAACTGGAAACACCATATATTTT.

This chain joins TRBV28 and TRBJ2-4; 9 nucleotides line up with TRBD2. This CDR3 is built from 12 residues. Germline V CDR1 and CDR2: MDHEN, SYDVKM. V was clipped by 5 bases and J by 15 bases; unmatched bases: 8. CDR3 sequence: CASSKLAGDLYF. CDR3 coding DNA: TGTGCCAGCAGTAAATTAGCGGGAGATCTGTACTTC.

This clone was seen just once. The V call is TRBV18, the J call TRBJ1-5, with 9 bases aligning to TRBD1. This CDR3 comprises 17 residues. Trimming took 5 bases from V and 2 from J; bases not matched to a gene: 10. The germline V gene encodes CDR1 KGHSH and CDR2 LQKENI. The CDR3 here is CASSSRQGGEGNQPQHF. The CDR3 DNA is TGTGCCAGCTCATCTAGACAGGGGGGAGAAGGCAATCAGCCCCAGCATTTT. Full variable domain (remainder filled in from reference TRBV18 and TRBJ1-5): NAGVMQNPRHLVRRRGQEARLRCSPMKGHSHVYWYRQLPEEGLKFMVYLQKENIIDESGMPKERFSAEFPKEGPSILRIQQVVRGDSAAYFCASSSRQGGEGNQPQHFGDGTRLSIL.

The V call is TRBV7-2, the J call TRBJ2-5; no clear D. The CDR3 is 14 residues long. Per the germline V gene, CDR1 is SGHTA and CDR2 is FQGNSA. The V end lost 7 bases, the J end lost 2 bases, and 14 bases lay between the germline ends. The CDR3 protein is CASNFPAEQETQYF. The CDR3, as DNA: TGTGCCAGCAACTTCCCCGCGGAGCAAGAGACCCAGTACTTC.

The sample holds a few counts of this clone. The chain joins TRBV29-1 to TRBJ2-3; D is possibly TRBD2 (6 bases). The CDR3 is made up of 16 amino acids. V was trimmed by 5 bases and J by 3 bases, leaving 21 bases between them. Germline values: CDR1 SQVTM, CDR2 ANQGSEA. The CDR3 protein is CSVLWGEWEATDTQYF. The CDR3 region has the DNA TGCAGCGTTCTCTGGGGAGAATGGGAGGCGACAGATACGCAGTATTTT.

This clone was observed many times. J is TRBJ2-1 and V is TRBV7-2; D not resolved. The CDR3 loop spans 15 amino acids. CDR1 is SGHTA and CDR2 is FQGNSA in the germline V gene. Trimming stripped 4 bases from V and 1 base from J, with 11 bases between. The CDR3 nucleotides read TGTGCCAGCAGCTCCCCGGTGATTTCCTACAATGAGCAGTTCTTC. The encoded protein is CASSSPVISYNEQFF.

The chain uses TRBV5-4 and TRBJ2-1; no reliable D call. CDR1 and CDR2 (germline): SGHNT, YYREEE (reference sequence). The V and J ends lost 4 bases and 5 bases respectively, with 16 bases between them. The CDR3 runs to 15 residues. In DNA, the CDR3 is TGTGCCAGCAGCGCCTTAGTATCTACCAACAATGAGCAGTTCTTC. This encodes CASSALVSTNNEQFF.

The V call is TRBV5-1, the J call TRBJ2-5, with a possible D match to TRBD2 (6 bases). Germline CDR1 reads SGHRS; CDR2 reads YFSETQ. The CDR3 runs 16 residues. The V end lost 4 bases, the J end lost 1 base, and 17 bases lay between the germline ends. This chain's CDR3 is CASSRGGAPSQETQYF. As DNA, the CDR3 is TGCGCCAGCAGCCGCGGAGGGGCCCCAAGCCAAGAGACCCAGTACTTC.

This clone was detected only a few times. The chain employs TRBV2 and TRBJ1-6; weak D call: TRBD1 (6 bases). CDR1 is SNHLY and CDR2 is FYNNEI in the germline V gene. V was pared by 8 bases and J by 5 bases, with 16 bases between. The CDR3 totals 15 residues. The CDR3 sequence is CASHPLDSNNSPLHF. The CDR3 region has the DNA TGTGCCAGCCATCCCTTGGACAGTAATAATTCACCCCTCCACTTT.

The gene calls are TRBV7-9 and TRBJ2-7, with 8 bases identical to TRBD1. V dropped 5 bases and J dropped 5; count of bases not matched to a gene: 11. Germline loops: CDR1 SEHNR, CDR2 FQNEAQ (reference sequence). This CDR3 has 15 amino acids. CDR3 sequence reads: CASSLGGQVNNEQYF. The CDR3 coding sequence is TGTGCCAGCAGCCTAGGGGGACAGGTAAATAACGAGCAGTACTTC.

The rearrangement links TRBV5-1 to TRBJ1-1; weak D call: TRBD1 (6 bases). V dropped 4 bases and J dropped 3 bases, with 16 bases sitting between them. Germline V gives CDR1 SGHRS, CDR2 YFSETQ. The CDR3 sequence is 15 residues long. CDR3 in amino acids: CASSVLQGEDTEAFF. The CDR3 region has the DNA TGCGCCAGCAGCGTCCTACAGGGAGAAGACACTGAAGCTTTCTTT.

The chain combines TRBV11-2 with TRBJ2-7; 10 positions match TRBD2. CDR3 size: 15 residues. V was pared by 5 bases and J by 3 bases, with 7 bases of the junction left unmatched. In germline, CDR1 is SGHAT, CDR2 FQNNGV. The CDR3 DNA follows: TGTGCCAGCAGCCCCGGACTAGCGGCTAGCTACGAGCAGTACTTC. This encodes CASSPGLAASYEQYF.

V and J are TRBV2 and TRBJ2-7, with TRBD2 matching 8 bases. V trimming: 4 bases; J trimming: 6 bases; junction bases outside the gene matches: 14. Per the germline V gene, CDR1 is SNHLY and CDR2 is FYNNEI. This CDR3 is 16 amino acids long. CDR3 sequence (DNA): TGTGCCAGCAGTGCGACCGGACTAGCACCCAAGGGCGAGCAGTACTTC. Amino acid sequence: CASSATGLAPKGEQYF.

CDR3 sequence (DNA): TGTGCCAGCAGCTTAGATCATAATAGCGGGGCCTACGAGCAGTACTTC. This gives the protein CASSLDHNSGAYEQYF. The rearrangement uses TRBV11-2 and TRBJ2-7, with TRBD2 matching over 8 bases. The germline V gene has CDR1 SGHAT and CDR2 FQNNGV. Losses at the gene ends were 0 bases for V and 2 bases for J; bases not matched to a gene: 6. CDR3 length: 16 residues. The full variable domain, with the rest looked up from reference TRBV11-2 and TRBJ2-7, is EAGVAQSPRYKIIEKRQSVAFWCNPISGHATLYWYQQILGQGPKLLIQFQNNGVVDDSQLPKDRFSAERLKGVDSTLKIQPAKLEDSAVYLCASSLDHNSGAYEQYFGPGTRLTVT.

The chain uses TRBV7-6 and TRBJ2-1, with D perhaps matching TRBD1 (6 bases). The CDR3 consists of 14 residues. V was pared by 2 bases and J by 5 bases, with 10 bases between. The V gene's germline CDR1 is SGHVS and CDR2 FNYEAQ. The CDR3 DNA is TGTGCCAGCAGCTTATGGGGGCTTAACAATGAGCAGTTCTTC. Translating it yields CASSLWGLNNEQFF.

This clone was picked up a small number of times. V is TRBV28 and J is TRBJ2-7; a weak D match, TRBD2 (5 bases). This CDR3 has 14 residues. CDR1 and CDR2 from the germline V gene are MDHEN and SYDVKM. Trimming removed 5 bases from V and 0 bases from J, with 11 bases in between. CDR3 region: CASSEEALSYEQYF. The CDR3 DNA follows: TGTGCCAGCAGTGAGGAGGCCCTCTCCTACGAGCAGTACTTC.

J is TRBJ2-3 and V is TRBV5-8; 12 bases align to TRBD2. Germline CDR1 is SGHTS and CDR2 is YDEGEE. The length of the CDR3 is 15 residues. After removal of 8 bases from V and 3 bases from J, the junction contained 7 bases not matched to a gene. CDR3 sequence: CASYRTSGATDTQYF. DNA for the CDR3: TGTGCCAGTTATAGGACTAGCGGGGCGACAGATACGCAGTATTTT.

J is TRBJ2-7 and V is TRBV7-9, with a tentative D call TRBD2 (6 bases). Germline V gene data show CDR1 as SEHNR and CDR2 as FQNEAQ (reference sequence). The CDR3 runs to 14 residues. Between the trimmed V and J ends, which lost 5 bases and 5 bases, there was a span of 16 bases. CDR3 loop: CASSTGGTTHEQYF. The CDR3 DNA is TGTGCCAGCAGCACTGGGGGGACCACCCACGAGCAGTACTTC.

This sequence joins TRBV10-3 and TRBJ2-3, with 7 bases fitting TRBD1. CDR1 is ENHRY and CDR2 is SYGVKD in the germline V gene. There are 17 residues in the CDR3. V shed 6 bases and J 0 bases; nucleotides not matched to a gene: 12. CDR3 in DNA: TGTGCCATCAGCGGGGACGACAGGGCTTCTAGCACAGATACGCAGTATTTT. This translates into CAISGDDRASSTDTQYF.

The rearrangement uses TRBV2 and TRBJ2-2, with TRBD1 as a possible D gene (5 bases). The CDR3 loop spans 12 amino acids. V lost 7 bases and J 6 bases, leaving 9 bases between the germline ends. Germline loops: CDR1 SNHLY, CDR2 FYNNEI. The DNA of the CDR3 is TGTGCCAGCATGGAAGGGGCCGGGGAGCTGTTTTTT. Amino acid sequence: CASMEGAGELFF.

This clone was counted once. The chain recombines TRBV28 with TRBJ2-7; TRBD2 might be the D (6 bases). CDR3 length: 13 amino acids. V was clipped by 8 bases and J by 6 bases, with 17 bases between them. Per germline, CDR1 MDHEN and CDR2 SYDVKM. In nucleotides, the CDR3 is TGTGCCAGCCCTAGCCCAGGAGGGAGCGAGCAGTACTTC. Protein: CASPSPGGSEQYF.